This TCR beta chain was recorded in a study of molecular identifiers for immune sequencing clone quantification. Across the whole study: Split five ways in replicates, RNA from roughly 20,000 or 100,000 naive CD8 cells had four portions sequenced.

TCRdb fed the PCR reads into MiXCR, producing one record per CDR3 protein. The data contain hundreds of thousands of distinct CDR3 sequences, roughly 23% of them singletons. The CDR3 is 16 residues long. Germline values: CDR1 LNHDA, CDR2 SQIVND (reference sequence). Trimming took off 1 base at V and 8 bases at J, with 17 bases between the two ends. There are a few counts of this clonotype. Its matching antigen is unknown. Findings and limits, study-wide: Spiked Jurkat TCR RNA equivalent to one cell reportedly surfaced among some 1 million naive cells.

Sequencing was performed on naive CD8+ T cells from blood, with Jurkat cell RNA spiked in. This sample's subset: FACS-sorted CD8+CD4-CCR7+CD45RA+ naive T cells. This clonotype originated in a human donor in good health. Some libraries in this study had Jurkat cell RNA spiked in. The chain uses TRBV19 and TRBJ1-4; TRBD1 might be the D (6 bases). The CDR3 reads CASSIGLWGPEEKLFF. The CDR3 DNA sequence: TGTGCCAGTAGTATAGGGTTGTGGGGGCCTGAGGAAAAACTGTTTTTT.